Shown below are 20 T cell receptor beta chains from a single sample sequenced in a study of early T cells in non-severe SARS-CoV-2 infection. MiXCR, applied by TCRdb to the 5' RACE reads, yields one record per CDR3 protein. The sample includes tens of thousands of distinct CDR3 sequences, around 5% of them seen just once. The sample consisted of whole blood. The receptors come from an adult who was a healthcare worker with PCR-confirmed SARS-CoV-2 infection or an uninfected control (not recorded which).

This clonotype was counted at least ten times. The gene calls are TRBV3-1 and TRBJ2-3; 9 nucleotides agree with TRBD2. Trimming at V came to 0 bases and at J to 6 bases, leaving 7 bases not matched to a gene. CDR3 length equals 16 residues. CDR1 and CDR2 (germline): LGHDT, YNNKEL (reference sequence). The CDR3 loop reads CASSQEASGVRDTQYF. For the CDR3, the DNA is TGTGCCAGCAGCCAAGAAGCTAGCGGGGTGAGGGATACGCAGTATTTT.

At least ten counts were recorded for this clonotype. This sequence joins TRBV25-1 and TRBJ1-1, with 10 bases fitting TRBD1. In germline, CDR1 is MGHDK, CDR2 SYGVNS. This CDR3 is built from 16 residues. V lost 6 bases, J lost 1 base, and 8 bases stayed unmatched. The CDR3 nucleotides read TGTGCCAGCAGGATGGACAGGGGGTTAACGAACACTGAAGCTTTCTTT. This translates into CASRMDRGLTNTEAFF. The whole variable domain, remainder taken from reference TRBV25-1 and TRBJ1-1, is EADIYQTPRYLVIGTGKKITLECSQTMGHDKMYWYQQDPGMELHLIHYSYGVNSTEKGDLSSESTVSRIRTEHFPLTLESARPSHTSQYLCASRMDRGLTNTEAFFGQGTRLTVV.

This clonotype was observed at least ten times. The CDR3 reads CASSLGQQETQYF. CDR3 bases: TGTGCCAGCAGCTTGGGACAGCAAGAGACCCAGTACTTC. The rearrangement joins TRBV7-2 to TRBJ2-5; 7 positions match TRBD1. V trimming: 3 bases; J trimming: 2 bases; junction bases outside the gene matches: 0. The germline CDR1 and CDR2 sequences are SGHTA and FQGNSA. This CDR3 is 13 amino acids long.

This clonotype was seen many times. The chain recombines TRBV6-2 or TRBV6-3 with TRBJ2-3, with D tentatively TRBD2 (5 bases). The CDR3 spans 15 residues. Germline V gene lookup returns CDR1 MNHEY and CDR2 SVGEGT. V was trimmed by 5 bases and J by 2 bases, leaving 14 bases between them. CDR3 bases: TGTGCCAGCAGTCCCCGTGGCGGGTACACAGATACGCAGTATTTT. Protein: CASSPRGGYTDTQYF.

V usage is TRBV7-8 and J usage is TRBJ2-2; D gene uncertain. V was clipped by 3 bases and J by 1 base, with 9 bases between them. CDR3 size: 15 residues. Germline values: CDR1 SGHVS, CDR2 FQNEAQ. This CDR3 reads CASSFAAGNTGELFF. The CDR3 DNA reads TGTGCCAGCAGCTTTGCCGCAGGGAACACCGGGGAGCTGTTTTTT. The entire variable domain, with the rest obtained from reference TRBV7-8 and TRBJ2-2, is as follows: GAGVSQSPRYKVAKRGQDVALRCDPISGHVSLFWYQQALGQGPEFLTYFQNEAQLDKSGLPSDRFFAERPEGSVSTLKIQRTQQEDSAVYLCASSFAAGNTGELFFGEGSRLTVL.

There are many counts of this clonotype. The V and J genes are TRBV5-5 and TRBJ1-4, with TRBD1 as a possible D gene (6 bases). Trimming left V 2 bases short and J 6 bases short, with 11 bases between. CDR3 length: 14 residues. Germline CDR1 SGHKS, CDR2 YYEKEE (reference sequence). The CDR3 loop is CASSFVAGDEKLFF. DNA for the CDR3: TGTGCCAGCAGCTTTGTGGCAGGGGATGAAAAACTGTTTTTT. Full variable domain (outside the CDR3, taken from reference TRBV5-5 and TRBJ1-4): DAGVTQSPTHLIKTRGQQVTLRCSPISGHKSVSWYQQVLGQGPQFIFQYYEKEERGRGNFPDRFSARQFPNYSSELNVNALLLGDSALYLCASSFVAGDEKLFFGSGTQLSVL.

This clonotype showed up just a few times. The chain joins TRBV2 to TRBJ1-6; D is undetermined. The V and J ends lost 2 bases and 5 bases respectively, with 13 bases between them. The germline V gene encodes CDR1 SNHLY and CDR2 FYNNEI. The CDR3 consists of 16 residues. CDR3 DNA sequence: TGTGCCAGCAGTGAATCCTCCCTGGGGAATAATTCACCCCTCCACTTT. Amino acid sequence: CASSESSLGNNSPLHF.

This clonotype has more than one count but fewer than ten. At one boundary the junction diverges from the germline segment, which might be a read error. This chain links TRBV7-7 with TRBJ1-1; D is perhaps TRBD1 (6 bases). The CDR3 length is 13 residues. Germline V gene lookup returns CDR1 SSHAT and CDR2 FNYEAQ (reference sequence). CDR3 residues: CASSPGTNTEVFF. For the CDR3, the DNA is TGTGCTAGCAGCCCCGGGACAAACACTGAAGTTTTCTTT.

A few counts support this clonotype. The chain has TRBV3-1 and TRBJ2-7, with 10 bases lining up with TRBD1. The ends lost 3 bases at V and 1 base at J; junction bases unmatched: 12. The CDR3 is 18 residues long. Germline V gene lookup returns CDR1 LGHDT and CDR2 YNNKEL (reference sequence). In DNA form, the CDR3 reads TGTGCCAGCAGCCAGCCGGGACAGGGGAAGCGAGGGTCCTACGAGCAGTACTTC. Protein product: CASSQPGQGKRGSYEQYF.

This clonotype was counted at least ten times. This sequence joins TRBV20-1 and TRBJ2-5, with 9 bases aligning to TRBD2. The CDR3 consists of 14 residues. V trimming: 5 bases; J trimming: 1 base; junction bases outside the gene matches: 5. Germline V gene lookup returns CDR1 DFQATT and CDR2 SNEGSKA (reference sequence). The CDR3 sequence: CSADSGGPQETQYF. CDR3 coding DNA: TGCAGTGCTGATAGCGGGGGCCCCCAAGAGACCCAGTACTTC.

This clonotype was seen ten or more times. V and J are TRBV6-5 and TRBJ2-1; 9 bases are a match to TRBD1. CDR1 and CDR2 from the germline V gene are MNHEY and SVGAGI. With V trimmed by 4 bases and J by 9 bases, 4 bases remained unmatched. This CDR3 region has 13 residues. The CDR3 DNA follows: TGTGCCAGCAGTTCGGGACAGGGTGGTGAGCAGTTCTTC. It translates to CASSSGQGGEQFF.

This clonotype showed up many times. This sequence joins TRBV2 and TRBJ2-1; maybe TRBD1 (5 bases). Germline V gives CDR1 SNHLY, CDR2 FYNNEI. This CDR3 comprises 15 residues. Trimming removed 3 bases from V and 6 bases from J, with 15 bases in between. CDR3 bases: TGTGCCAGCAGTGATGGTCAGGGAAGCGTCAATGAGCAGTTCTTC. Translating gives CASSDGQGSVNEQFF.

This clonotype is categorized as medium-sized. This rearrangement joins TRBV12-3 or TRBV12-4 to TRBJ2-7, with 8 bases that match TRBD1. Trimming removed 2 bases from V and 5 bases from J; junction bases left unmatched: 2. The CDR3 spans 13 residues. CDR3 residues: CASSLRQGHEQYF. DNA for the CDR3: TGTGCCAGCAGTTTACGACAGGGGCACGAGCAGTACTTC.

This clonotype has more than one count but fewer than ten. V is TRBV10-3 and J is TRBJ2-7, with 8 bases matching TRBD1. This CDR3 is built from 13 residues. Germline V lookup: CDR1 ENHRY, CDR2 SYGVKD. V trimming: 8 bases; J trimming: 9 bases; junction bases outside the gene matches: 12. Here the CDR3 reads CAIRLDRANGQYF. The DNA for the CDR3 is TGTGCCATCCGTCTGGACAGGGCTAACGGGCAGTACTTC.

This clonotype has a count of ten or more. The CDR3 DNA reads as TGTGCCAGCAGTTCTTTGACAGGGCAAGATGAGCAGTTCTTC. Protein: CASSSLTGQDEQFF. This rearrangement joins TRBV11-3 to TRBJ2-1; 7 positions match TRBD1. The length of the CDR3 is 14 residues. After removal of 6 bases from V and 8 bases from J, the junction contained 10 bases not matched to a gene. From germline, CDR1 is SGHNT and CDR2 YENEEA.

This clonotype has just a few counts. V and J are TRBV27 and TRBJ2-1; 13 nucleotides match TRBD2. This CDR3 contains 15 residues. V trimming: 5 bases; J trimming: 10 bases; junction bases outside the gene matches: 8. The germline gives CDR1 MNHEY, CDR2 SMNVEV (reference sequence). The CDR3 DNA is TGTGCCAGCAGTCCCCGGACTAGCGGGGGCGCGGAGCAGTTCTTC. This sequence encodes CASSPRTSGGAEQFF.

V and J are TRBV2 and TRBJ2-4; TRBD1 aligns across 7 bases. The CDR3 consists of 13 residues. V was pared by 5 bases and J by 6 bases, with 4 bases of the junction left unmatched. CDR1 and CDR2 (germline): SNHLY, FYNNEI. The CDR3 protein is CASSSRQGNIQYF. CDR3 nucleotide sequence: TGTGCCAGCAGTTCTCGACAGGGAAACATTCAGTACTTC.

This clonotype was recorded at least ten times. The chain joins TRBV11-2 to TRBJ2-3; TRBD2 matches 8 bases. Trimming cost V 5 bases and J 3 bases; bases outside gene matches: 7. The CDR3 is made up of 15 amino acids. The germline V gene encodes CDR1 SGHAT and CDR2 FQNNGV. CDR3 nucleotides: TGTGCCAGCAGCCCGTCGGGACTAGGGACAGATACGCAGTATTTT. Translating it yields CASSPSGLGTDTQYF.

This clonotype was recorded many times. The chain employs TRBV6-6 and TRBJ2-3; 7 bases are a match to TRBD2. The CDR3 length is 16 residues. Germline CDR1 reads MNHNY; CDR2 reads SVGAGI (reference sequence). V was clipped by 0 bases and J by 6 bases; unmatched bases: 9. As DNA, the CDR3 is TGTGCCAGCAGTTACTCGAATTGGGAGGGTGGGGATACGCAGTATTTT. Protein: CASSYSNWEGGDTQYF.

This clonotype has a count of ten or more. This rearrangement joins TRBV5-6 to TRBJ2-5; D remains unclear. The CDR3 is 14 amino acids. Trimming pared 4 bases from V and 4 bases from J, leaving 14 bases between. Germline-derived CDR1 and CDR2 are SGHDT and YYEEEE. The DNA of the CDR3 is TGTGCCAGCAGCCCGACTCTTCCTGGAGAGACCCAGTACTTC. Its translation is CASSPTLPGETQYF.